This T cell receptor (beta chain) was sequenced in a study of CD8+ T cells in alopecia areata. Background on the study: Tofacitinib exposure lasted 6 to 18 months, followed by 6 months off drug.

A remark on this clone: Its antigen is still unknown.

Study-wide results and caveats: For lesional scalp, especially alopecia totalis/universalis, clonality was higher than in normal scalp.

Germline CDR1 SGHNT, CDR2 YYREEE (reference sequence). The CDR3 length is 20 residues. V was cut by 4 bases and J by 0 bases, with 26 bases left in between. Following extraction, RNA underwent reverse transcription to cDNA, which served as the sequencing template. Only in-frame clones appear in the TCRdb table, and some are missing; sequencing was by immunoSEQ multiplex PCR. The repertoire has about 250,000 clones, under 80% of them found once; the top ten carry approximately 1.2%. This chain connects TRBV5-4 to TRBJ2-1; a weak D match, TRBD1 (5 bases). The sample in question was CD4+ T cells sorted from blood, obtained at week 0. The sequence was obtained from a human donor with alopecia areata. The CDR3 DNA reads as TGTGCCAGCAGCCCCGTCGATATTCGAGCAGGGCAAGGCTCCTACAATGAGCAGTTCTTC. Encoded protein: CASSPVDIRAGQGSYNEQFF.